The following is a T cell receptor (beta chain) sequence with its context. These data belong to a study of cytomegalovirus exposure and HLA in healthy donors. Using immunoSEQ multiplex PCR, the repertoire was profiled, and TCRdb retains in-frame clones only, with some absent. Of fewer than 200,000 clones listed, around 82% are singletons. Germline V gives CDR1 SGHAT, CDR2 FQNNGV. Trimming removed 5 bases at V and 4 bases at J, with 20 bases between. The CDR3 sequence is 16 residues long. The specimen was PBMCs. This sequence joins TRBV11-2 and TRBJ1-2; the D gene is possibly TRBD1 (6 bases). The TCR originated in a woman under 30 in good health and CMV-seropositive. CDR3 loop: CASSPTRQGYGYGYTF. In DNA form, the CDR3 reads TGTGCCAGCAGCCCCACCCGCCAGGGGTATGGCTATGGCTACACCTTC. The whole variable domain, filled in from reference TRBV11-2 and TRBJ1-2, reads EAGVAQSPRYKIIEKRQSVAFWCNPISGHATLYWYQQILGQGPKLLIQFQNNGVVDDSQLPKDRFSAERLKGVDSTLKIQPAKLEDSAVYLCASSPTRQGYGYGYTFGSGTRLTVV.